This entry concerns a single T cell receptor (beta chain). The antigen is undetermined. The sample originates from a study of OX40 agonist ivuxolimab in advanced cancers. Study-wide results and limits: Part of the nonresponder group also had normalized T-cell clonal expansion that was low.

Profiling relied on immunoSEQ multiplex PCR, and the TCRdb table lists in-frame clones only, not all of them. The sample lists about 79,000 clones; about 84% were seen once. Blood draws occurred at baseline, cycle 4 day 1, and cycle 7 day 1. The CDR3 is made up of 11 amino acids. Germline V gives CDR1 MNHNY, CDR2 SVGAGI (reference sequence). V was clipped by 6 bases and J by 3 bases, with 6 bases between them. The sequencing used CD4+ or CD8+ T cells sorted from blood, collected in a trial of the OX40 agonist ivuxolimab. The gene calls are TRBV6-6 and TRBJ2-7; the D is unclear. The receptor was derived from an adult with an advanced solid tumor such as melanoma, head and neck, liver or kidney cancer. This CDR3 reads CASRLNYEQYF. CDR3 bases: TGTGCCAGCAGGCTAAACTACGAGCAGTACTTC.